This T cell receptor (beta chain) appears in the sequencing data of a study of cytomegalovirus exposure and HLA in healthy donors. The CDR3 totals 15 residues. Germline values: CDR1 SGHNT, CDR2 YYREEE (reference sequence). After removal of 0 bases from V and 3 bases from J, the junction contained 1 base not matched to a gene. PCR was performed using 60 Vbeta and 13 Jbeta primers. Generated by immunoSEQ multiplex PCR, the TCRdb table keeps only in-frame clones and is missing some. The sample carries approximately 170,000 clones, approximately 80% recorded once. This clonotype was obtained from a boy between 2 and 15 years old in good health and CMV-seronegative. V is TRBV5-4 and J is TRBJ2-7, with 12 nucleotides matching TRBD2. The sequenced sample was PBMCs. CDR3 residues: CASSLGLAGDYEQYF. The CDR3 bases are TGTGCCAGCAGCTTGGGACTAGCGGGGGACTACGAGCAGTACTTC.